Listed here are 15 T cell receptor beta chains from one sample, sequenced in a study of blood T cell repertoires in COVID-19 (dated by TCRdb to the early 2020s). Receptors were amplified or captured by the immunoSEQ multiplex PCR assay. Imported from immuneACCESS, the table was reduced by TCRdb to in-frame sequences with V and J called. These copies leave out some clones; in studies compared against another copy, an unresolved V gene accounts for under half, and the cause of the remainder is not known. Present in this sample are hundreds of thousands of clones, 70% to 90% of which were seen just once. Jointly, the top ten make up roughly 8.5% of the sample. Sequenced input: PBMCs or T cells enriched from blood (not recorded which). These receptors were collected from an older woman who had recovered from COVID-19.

This CDR3 reads CASSPGTGGSGANVLTF. Here the CDR3 DNA reads TGTGCCAGCAGTCCCGGGACAGGGGGCTCTGGGGCCAACGTCCTGACTTTC. The chain links TRBV28 to TRBJ2-6; TRBD1 agrees at 11 bases. The CDR3 consists of 17 residues. V lost 5 bases and J lost 0; bases outside the gene matches: 3. Germline values: CDR1 MDHEN, CDR2 SYDVKM. Full variable domain (outside the CDR3, taken from reference TRBV28 and TRBJ2-6): DVKVTQSSRYLVKRTGEKVFLECVQDMDHENMFWYRQDPGLGLRLIYFSYDVKMKEKGDIPEGYSVSREKKERFSLILESASTNQTSMYLCASSPGTGGSGANVLTFGAGSRLTVL.

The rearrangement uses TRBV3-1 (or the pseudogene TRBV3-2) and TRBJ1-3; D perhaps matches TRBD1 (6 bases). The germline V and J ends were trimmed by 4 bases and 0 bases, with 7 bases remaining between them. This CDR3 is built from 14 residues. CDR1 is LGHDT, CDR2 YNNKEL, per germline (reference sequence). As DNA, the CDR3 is TGTGCCAGCAGCCCGGACAGCTCTGGAAACACCATATATTTT. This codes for CASSPDSSGNTIYF.

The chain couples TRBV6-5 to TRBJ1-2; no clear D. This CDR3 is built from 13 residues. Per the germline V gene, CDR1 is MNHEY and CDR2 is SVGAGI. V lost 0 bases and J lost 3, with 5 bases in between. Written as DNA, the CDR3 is TGTGCCAGCAGTTACTCCAAATACTATGGCTACACCTTC. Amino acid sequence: CASSYSKYYGYTF.

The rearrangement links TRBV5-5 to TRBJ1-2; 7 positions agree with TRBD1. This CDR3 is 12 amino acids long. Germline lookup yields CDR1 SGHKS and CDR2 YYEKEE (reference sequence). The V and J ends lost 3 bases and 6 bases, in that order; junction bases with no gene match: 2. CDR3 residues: CASSYTGDGYTF. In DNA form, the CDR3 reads TGTGCCAGCAGCTACACAGGGGATGGCTACACCTTC. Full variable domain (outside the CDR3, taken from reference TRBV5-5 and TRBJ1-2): DAGVTQSPTHLIKTRGQQVTLRCSPISGHKSVSWYQQVLGQGPQFIFQYYEKEERGRGNFPDRFSARQFPNYSSELNVNALLLGDSALYLCASSYTGDGYTFGSGTRLTVV.

CDR3 in amino acids: CASSPASGGVEAFF. The CDR3 region has the DNA TGTGCCAGCAGCCCGGCTAGTGGAGGGGTTGAAGCTTTCTTT. The V and J genes are TRBV3-1 (or the pseudogene TRBV3-2) and TRBJ1-1; D is perhaps TRBD1 (5 bases). Per the germline V gene, CDR1 is LGHDT and CDR2 is YNNKEL (reference sequence). Between the trimmed V and J ends, which lost 4 bases and 7 bases, there was a span of 16 bases. The CDR3 runs to 14 residues.

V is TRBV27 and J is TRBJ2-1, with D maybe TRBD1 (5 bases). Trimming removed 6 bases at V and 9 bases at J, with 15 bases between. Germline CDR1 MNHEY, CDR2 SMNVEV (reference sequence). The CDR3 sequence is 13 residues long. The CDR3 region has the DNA TGTGCCAGCAGGGGGTCAGCTAGGGGTGAGCAGTTCTTC. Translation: CASRGSARGEQFF.

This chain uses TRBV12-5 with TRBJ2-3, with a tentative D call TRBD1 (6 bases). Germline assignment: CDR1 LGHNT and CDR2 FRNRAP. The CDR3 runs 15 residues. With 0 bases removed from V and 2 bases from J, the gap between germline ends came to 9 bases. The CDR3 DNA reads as TGTGCTAGTGGTTTGGTACTGGGGGCCACAGATACGCAGTATTTT. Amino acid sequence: CASGLVLGATDTQYF.

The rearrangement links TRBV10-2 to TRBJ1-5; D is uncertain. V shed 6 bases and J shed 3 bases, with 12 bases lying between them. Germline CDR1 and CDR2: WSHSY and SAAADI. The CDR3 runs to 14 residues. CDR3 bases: TGCGCCAGCAGCCCCGCTACTGACAATCAGCCCCAGCATTTT. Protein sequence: CASSPATDNQPQHF.

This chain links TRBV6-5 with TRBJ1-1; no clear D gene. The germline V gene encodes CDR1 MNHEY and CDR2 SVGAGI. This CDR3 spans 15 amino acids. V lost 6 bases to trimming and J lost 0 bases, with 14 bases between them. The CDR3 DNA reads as TGTGCCAGCAGCACCGGGCCGCGGGTGAACACTGAAGCTTTCTTT. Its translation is CASSTGPRVNTEAFF.

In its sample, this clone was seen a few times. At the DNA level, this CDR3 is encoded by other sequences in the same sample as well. The CDR3 sequence: CASSLGRGYEQYV. The CDR3 coding sequence is TGTGCCAGCAGCTTGGGCAGGGGCTACGAGCAGTACGTC. The rearrangement uses TRBV7-2 and TRBJ2-7; tentatively, D is TRBD1 (6 bases). The germline V gene encodes CDR1 SGHTA and CDR2 FQGNSA. V was cut by 3 bases and J by 3 bases, with 9 bases left in between. This CDR3 contains 13 residues.

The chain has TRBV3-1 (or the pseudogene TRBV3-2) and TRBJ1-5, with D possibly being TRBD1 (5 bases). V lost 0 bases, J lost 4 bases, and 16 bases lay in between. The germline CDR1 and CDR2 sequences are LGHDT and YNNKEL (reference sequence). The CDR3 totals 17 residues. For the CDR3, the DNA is TGTGCCAGCAGCCAAGATCTGGTAAGGGGTGGGAATCAGCCCCAGCATTTT. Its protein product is CASSQDLVRGGNQPQHF.

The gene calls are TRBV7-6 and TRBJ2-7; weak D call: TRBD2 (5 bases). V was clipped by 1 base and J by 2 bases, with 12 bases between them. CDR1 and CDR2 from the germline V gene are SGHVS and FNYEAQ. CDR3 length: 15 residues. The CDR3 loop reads CASSLVLSGAYEQYF. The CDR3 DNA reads TGTGCCAGCAGCTTAGTTCTCTCCGGGGCCTACGAGCAGTACTTC.

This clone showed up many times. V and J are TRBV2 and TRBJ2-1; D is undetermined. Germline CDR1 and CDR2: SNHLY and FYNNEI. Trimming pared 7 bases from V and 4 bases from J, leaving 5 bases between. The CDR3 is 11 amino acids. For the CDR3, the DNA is TGTGCCAGCAATCCTTACAATGAGCAGTTCTTC. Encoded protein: CASNPYNEQFF. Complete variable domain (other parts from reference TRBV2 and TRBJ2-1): EPEVTQTPSHQVTQMGQEVILRCVPISNHLYFYWYRQILGQKVEFLVSFYNNEISEKSEIFDDQFSVERPDGSNFTLKIRSTKLEDSAMYFCASNPYNEQFFGPGTRLTVL.

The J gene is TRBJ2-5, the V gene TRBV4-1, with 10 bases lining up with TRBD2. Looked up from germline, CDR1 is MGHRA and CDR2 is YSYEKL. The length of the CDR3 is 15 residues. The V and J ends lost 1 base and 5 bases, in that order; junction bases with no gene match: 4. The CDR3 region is CASSQVAGGGETQYF. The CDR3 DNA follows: TGCGCCAGCAGCCAAGTAGCGGGGGGCGGGGAGACCCAGTACTTC.

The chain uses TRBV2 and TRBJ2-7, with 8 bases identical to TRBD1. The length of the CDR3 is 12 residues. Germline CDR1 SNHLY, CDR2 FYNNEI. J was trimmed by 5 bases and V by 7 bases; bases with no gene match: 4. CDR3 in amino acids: CASILDRDEQYF. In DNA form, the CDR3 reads TGTGCCAGCATCCTGGACAGGGACGAGCAGTACTTC.